Each of the 32 T cell receptor beta chains below was sequenced from the same sample in a study of shared clonotypes between healthy human individuals. The repertoire was sequenced with immunoSEQ multiplex PCR; TCRdb's copy has only in-frame clones and lacks some. Here the sample spans about 730,000 clones, roughly two thirds being singletons. Sequenced: memory CD4+ T cells sorted from blood. Subset here: CD45RA-negative fraction. The receptors here all came from a woman between 25 and 40 years old in good health.

This chain joins TRBV6-6 and TRBJ2-7, with D possibly being TRBD1 or TRBD2 (5 bases each). CDR3 length: 16 residues. Between the trimmed V and J ends, which lost 2 bases and 2 bases, there was a span of 16 bases. Per germline, CDR1 MNHNY and CDR2 SVGAGI (reference sequence). The CDR3: CASSYGGGQPAYEQYF. The CDR3 DNA reads as TGTGCCAGCAGTTACGGGGGTGGGCAGCCGGCCTACGAGCAGTACTTC.

The chain joins TRBV7-6 to TRBJ2-7; 12 nucleotides match TRBD1. The germline CDR1 and CDR2 sequences are SGHVS and FNYEAQ. The length of the CDR3 is 18 residues. V lost 5 bases, J lost 0 bases, and 11 bases stayed unmatched. The CDR3: CASSALTGGQGASYEQYF. In DNA form, the CDR3 reads TGTGCCAGCAGCGCCCTAACGGGGGGACAGGGGGCCTCCTACGAGCAGTACTTC.

V gene TRBV5-1 combines with J gene TRBJ2-3; D is uncertain. The CDR3 extends over 15 amino acids. Germline CDR1 and CDR2: SGHRS and YFSETQ. Trimming stripped 0 bases from V and 2 bases from J, with 10 bases between. The CDR3 sequence: CASSLVLADTDTQYF. CDR3 DNA: TGCGCCAGCAGCTTGGTTTTAGCTGACACAGATACGCAGTATTTT.

The V and J genes are TRBV9 and TRBJ2-2; D unclear. Per the germline V gene, CDR1 is SGDLS and CDR2 is YYNGEE. CDR3 size: 16 residues. The germline V and J ends were trimmed by 4 bases and 1 base, with 14 bases remaining between them. This CDR3 reads CASSSRPGGNTGELFF. As DNA, the CDR3 is TGTGCCAGCAGCTCACGACCGGGCGGGAACACCGGGGAGCTGTTTTTT. Combining the CDR3 with reference TRBV9 and TRBJ2-2 gives the whole variable domain DSGVTQTPKHLITATGQRVTLRCSPRSGDLSVYWYQQSLDQGLQFLIQYYNGEERAKGNILERFSAQQFPDLHSELNLSSLELGDSALYFCASSSRPGGNTGELFFGEGSRLTVL.

This clone was seen a handful of times. The V gene is TRBV5-1, the J gene TRBJ1-2; D unresolved. Germline values: CDR1 SGHRS, CDR2 YFSETQ. The length of the CDR3 is 16 residues. V was trimmed by 0 bases and J by 0 bases, leaving 12 bases between them. The CDR3 sequence is CASSLGMEPANYGYTF. The CDR3, as DNA: TGCGCCAGCAGCTTGGGAATGGAGCCAGCTAACTATGGCTACACCTTC.

This sequence joins TRBV2 and TRBJ2-7; D perhaps matches TRBD2 (6 bases). V was trimmed by 2 bases and J by 3 bases, leaving 17 bases between them. The CDR3 length is 16 residues. Germline values: CDR1 SNHLY, CDR2 FYNNEI. The CDR3 loop reads CASSELGGTAGYEQYF. In DNA, the CDR3 is TGTGCCAGCAGTGAACTTGGGGGGACGGCAGGCTACGAGCAGTACTTC. The full variable domain, its missing parts supplied by reference TRBV2 and TRBJ2-7, is EPEVTQTPSHQVTQMGQEVILRCVPISNHLYFYWYRQILGQKVEFLVSFYNNEISEKSEIFDDQFSVERPDGSNFTLKIRSTKLEDSAMYFCASSELGGTAGYEQYFGPGTRLTVT.

This sequence joins TRBV5-8 and TRBJ1-1; D is ambiguous. CDR1 and CDR2 (germline): SGHTS, YDEGEE. The CDR3 totals 16 residues. The V end lost 1 base, the J end lost 0 bases, and 13 bases lay between the germline ends. The CDR3 region is CASSLLYRRVNTEAFF. The CDR3 DNA sequence: TGTGCCAGCAGCTTGCTTTATCGCCGAGTGAACACTGAAGCTTTCTTT.

The genes are TRBV27 and TRBJ2-1; possibly TRBD2 for D (5 bases). V was cut by 7 bases and J by 12 bases, with 19 bases left in between. The CDR3 contains 13 residues. Per germline, CDR1 MNHEY and CDR2 SMNVEV (reference sequence). Here the CDR3 DNA reads TGTGCCAGCAAGGAAACCGCTTTAGGGAGGCAGTTCTTC. Protein product: CASKETALGRQFF.

The chain uses TRBV19 and TRBJ1-1; TRBD1 is a possible D gene (5 bases). Germline V gene sequence: CDR1 LNHDA, CDR2 SQIVND (reference sequence). The V end lost 4 bases, the J end lost 2 bases, and 11 bases lay between the germline ends. This CDR3 is built from 14 residues. The CDR3 reads CASSKGRINTEAFF. The CDR3, as DNA: TGTGCCAGTAGTAAGGGGAGGATAAACACTGAAGCTTTCTTT.

This chain uses TRBV5-1 with TRBJ2-1, with D perhaps TRBD2 (5 bases). V was clipped by 0 bases and J by 5 bases, with 15 bases between them. This CDR3 contains 16 residues. CDR1 SGHRS and CDR2 YFSETQ come from the germline V gene. CDR3 in DNA: TGCGCCAGCAGCTTGGCCCCCCCGACTAACCACAATGAGCAGTTCTTC. Translated, it gives CASSLAPPTNHNEQFF. The variable domain in full, completed from reference TRBV5-1 and TRBJ2-1, reads KAGVTQTPRYLIKTRGQQVTLSCSPISGHRSVSWYQQTPGQGLQFLFEYFSETQRNKGNFPGRFSGRQFSNSRSEMNVSTLELGDSALYLCASSLAPPTNHNEQFFGPGTRLTVL.

This clone was seen many times. The chain employs TRBV10-3 and TRBJ2-5, with D perhaps matching TRBD1 (6 bases). Near its end, the DNA agrees better with TRBJ2-7, so the J call may be wrong. Germline V gene data show CDR1 as ENHRY and CDR2 as SYGVKD. This CDR3 contains 12 residues. The CDR3 sequence: CAIRKGDYEQYF. As DNA, the CDR3 is TGTGCCATCAGAAAGGGGGACTACGAGCAGTACTTC.

This clone was counted many times. The same CDR3 is also encoded by other DNA sequences in this sample. CDR3 in amino acids: CASSWGTEGNTIYF. DNA for the CDR3: TGCGCCAGCAGCTGGGGGACAGAAGGAAACACCATATATTTT. The chain links TRBV5-1 to TRBJ1-3, with TRBD1 matching over 7 bases. V lost 3 bases to trimming and J lost 4 bases; unmatched junction nucleotides: 4. This CDR3 spans 14 amino acids. Germline values: CDR1 SGHRS, CDR2 YFSETQ.

The chain links TRBV20-1 to TRBJ2-3; D not certain. CDR3 size: 11 residues. CDR1 DFQATT and CDR2 SNEGSKA come from the germline V gene (reference sequence). Trimming took 6 bases from V and 5 from J, leaving 9 bases between them. Here the CDR3 DNA reads TGCAGTGCCCCGAGACTAGATACGCAGTATTTT. This translates into CSAPRLDTQYF.

The rearrangement uses TRBV29-1 and TRBJ1-4; TRBD1 is a possible D gene (5 bases). Per the germline V gene, CDR1 is SQVTM and CDR2 is ANQGSEA. V gave up 4 bases and J gave up 7 bases, with 10 bases separating them. The CDR3 has 12 residues. The DNA of the CDR3 is TGCAGCGTTGGGGACTGGGGTGAAAAACTGTTTTTT. Its protein product is CSVGDWGEKLFF.

The V and J genes are TRBV7-6 and TRBJ2-7; maybe TRBD2 (5 bases). V lost 3 bases, J lost 7 bases, and 10 bases lay in between. This CDR3 contains 12 residues. The germline CDR1 and CDR2 sequences are SGHVS and FNYEAQ. The CDR3 DNA is TGTGCCAGCAGCTTCGCCACGGGGGAGCAGTACTTC. Translated: CASSFATGEQYF.

V and J are TRBV5-4 and TRBJ2-7; the match to TRBD1 covers 8 bases. The germline gives CDR1 SGHNT, CDR2 YYREEE (reference sequence). The V gene end was trimmed by 3 bases and the J gene end by 4 bases; junction bases not matched to a gene: 6. The CDR3 contains 14 residues. This chain's CDR3 is CASSYGQGGYEQYF. The CDR3 bases are TGTGCCAGCAGCTATGGACAGGGTGGGTACGAGCAGTACTTC. Complete variable domain (other parts from reference TRBV5-4 and TRBJ2-7): ETGVTQSPTHLIKTRGQQVTLRCSSQSGHNTVSWYQQALGQGPQFIFQYYREEENGRGNFPPRFSGLQFPNYSSELNVNALELDDSALYLCASSYGQGGYEQYFGPGTRLTVT.

J is TRBJ1-1 and V is TRBV28, with D possibly being TRBD1 (5 bases). This CDR3 has 15 amino acids. Germline CDR1 and CDR2: MDHEN and SYDVKM. Trimming pared 7 bases from V and 0 bases from J, leaving 15 bases between. The CDR3 sequence is CASKDSRVLNTEAFF. Written as DNA, the CDR3 is TGTGCCAGCAAGGATAGCAGGGTCCTGAACACTGAAGCTTTCTTT.

V and J are TRBV5-1 and TRBJ2-1; D unclear. V was clipped by 4 bases and J by 1 base, with 15 bases between them. The CDR3 length is 16 residues. Germline CDR1 and CDR2: SGHRS and YFSETQ. CDR3: CASSPGGRRSYNEQFF. The CDR3 DNA reads as TGCGCCAGCAGCCCAGGTGGGCGGAGATCCTACAATGAGCAGTTCTTC.

This chain joins TRBV11-3 and TRBJ2-3; no reliable D call. Germline CDR1 is SGHNT and CDR2 is YENEEA. The length of the CDR3 is 14 residues. V dropped 6 bases and J dropped 6 bases, with 16 bases sitting between them. The CDR3 loop is CASSTGPTMDTQYF. The CDR3, as DNA: TGTGCCAGCAGTACCGGGCCCACCATGGATACGCAGTATTTT.

This clone was seen a handful of times. The chain's CDR3 is CASKSSGPSNQPQHF. The CDR3 DNA sequence: TGTGCCAGTAAAAGCTCAGGGCCAAGCAATCAGCCCCAGCATTTT. The genes are TRBV19 and TRBJ1-5, with D maybe TRBD1 (5 bases). The germline V and J ends were trimmed by 7 bases and 1 base, with 14 bases remaining between them. CDR3 length: 15 residues. The V gene's germline CDR1 is LNHDA and CDR2 SQIVND (reference sequence).

The CDR3 sequence: CASRSTGGPLGYGYTF. In DNA form, the CDR3 reads TGTGCCAGCAGGTCAACAGGAGGCCCCCTAGGCTATGGCTACACCTTC. The chain uses TRBV6-6 and TRBJ1-2, with TRBD1 as a possible D gene (5 bases). V lost 6 bases and J lost 4, with 21 bases in between. The CDR3 extends over 16 amino acids. The germline gives CDR1 MNHNY, CDR2 SVGAGI (reference sequence).

The CDR3 protein is CASRGTATYEQYF. The CDR3 DNA reads as TGTGCCAGCAGAGGGACCGCCACCTACGAGCAGTACTTC. The V call is TRBV6-5, the J call TRBJ2-7; D assignment may be TRBD1 or TRBD2 (5 bases each). Germline loops: CDR1 MNHEY, CDR2 SVGAGI. The CDR3 covers 13 residues. With 6 bases removed from V and 2 bases from J, the gap between germline ends came to 11 bases.

V is TRBV28 and J is TRBJ2-7; tentatively, D is TRBD1 (5 bases). The DNA end lines up better with TRBJ2-5; the J call may be wrong. This CDR3 contains 16 residues. CDR1 MDHEN and CDR2 SYDVKM come from the germline V gene. The CDR3 loop is CASSLGALGLQETQYF. The CDR3 nucleotides are TGTGCCAGCAGTTTAGGGGCCTTGGGGCTCCAAGAGACCCAGTACTTC.

The gene calls are TRBV6-1 and TRBJ2-2; 8 bases align to TRBD2. J lost 0 bases, V lost 4 bases, and 4 bases had no gene match. CDR3 length: 16 residues. CDR1 MNHNS and CDR2 SASEGT come from the germline V gene. CDR3 in amino acids: CASSARLAPNTGELFF. The CDR3, as DNA: TGTGCCAGCAGTGCAAGACTAGCGCCGAACACCGGGGAGCTGTTTTTT.

This chain joins TRBV10-3 and TRBJ2-3; 10 bases are shared with TRBD2. Germline-derived CDR1 and CDR2 are ENHRY and SYGVKD. The length of the CDR3 is 16 residues. The ends lost 5 bases at V and 4 bases at J; junction bases unmatched: 9. The DNA for the CDR3 is TGTGCCATCAGTACCCTAGCGGGGGCAGGCGCAGATACGCAGTATTTT. Translating it yields CAISTLAGAGADTQYF.

Only one count was recorded for this clone. The chain recombines TRBV4-1 with TRBJ2-5; no clear D gene. The J call may not be correct, given that the DNA end is closer to TRBJ2-7. The CDR3 is made up of 13 amino acids. CDR1 and CDR2 from the germline V gene are MGHRA and YSYEKL. The CDR3 DNA reads as TGCGCCAGCAGCCAAGATACCTCCGGCGAGCAGTACTTC. Its protein product is CASSQDTSGEQYF.

The chain employs TRBV18 and TRBJ2-7; the D is unclear. Germline V CDR1 and CDR2: KGHSH, LQKENI. The CDR3 spans 14 residues. The V end lost 3 bases, the J end lost 6 bases, and 15 bases lay between the germline ends. CDR3: CASSPTSKDREQYF. The CDR3, as DNA: TGTGCCAGCTCACCTACTTCCAAAGACCGCGAGCAGTACTTC. Using reference TRBV18 and TRBJ2-7 for the parts outside the CDR3, the full variable domain is NAGVMQNPRHLVRRRGQEARLRCSPMKGHSHVYWYRQLPEEGLKFMVYLQKENIIDESGMPKERFSAEFPKEGPSILRIQQVVRGDSAAYFCASSPTSKDREQYFGPGTRLTVT.

In regard to this clone: This specimen includes other DNA sequences encoding the same CDR3. V gene TRBV5-1 combines with J gene TRBJ2-3; D gene unclear. This CDR3 contains 15 residues. V dropped 0 bases and J dropped 0 bases, with 8 bases sitting between them. Per the germline V gene, CDR1 is SGHRS and CDR2 is YFSETQ. This chain's CDR3 is CASSLVSTSTDTQYF. The CDR3 DNA follows: TGCGCCAGCAGCTTGGTTTCGACTAGCACAGATACGCAGTATTTT.

The rearrangement joins TRBV6-6 to TRBJ1-2; no reliable D call. V was cut by 6 bases and J by 4 bases, with 15 bases left in between. Germline V gene sequence: CDR1 MNHNY, CDR2 SVGAGI (reference sequence). There are 14 residues in the CDR3. The CDR3 nucleotides are TGTGCCAGCAGCTTTGGCGTGAAGGGCTATGGCTACACCTTC. This codes for CASSFGVKGYGYTF.

The chain has TRBV12-5 and TRBJ1-1, with a tentative D call TRBD1 (6 bases). Germline-derived CDR1 and CDR2 are LGHNT and FRNRAP. The V and J ends lost 3 bases and 3 bases respectively, with 17 bases between them. CDR3 size: 16 residues. CDR3 sequence reads: CASGFRRGGLYTEAFF. For the CDR3, the DNA is TGTGCTAGTGGTTTTAGGCGAGGGGGTCTTTACACTGAAGCTTTCTTT.

This sequence joins TRBV28 and TRBJ2-1; the match to TRBD2 covers 11 bases. J was trimmed by 9 bases and V by 6 bases; bases with no gene match: 7. CDR1 MDHEN and CDR2 SYDVKM come from the germline V gene. There are 14 residues in the CDR3. The CDR3 region has the DNA TGTGCCAGCAGCACTAGCGGGAGTATAGTTGAGCAGTTCTTC. Amino acid sequence: CASSTSGSIVEQFF.

This clone was counted only a few times. CDR3 sequence (DNA): TGTGCCAGCAGCACTGAAGCTTTCTTT. Translation: CASSTEAFF. The rearrangement links TRBV2 to TRBJ1-1, with D hard to call. Germline V CDR1 and CDR2: SNHLY, FYNNEI. The CDR3 has 9 residues. The ends were cut back, 6 bases at V and 4 bases at J, with 0 bases in the middle.